This T cell receptor (beta chain) was found in a study of cytomegalovirus exposure and HLA in healthy donors. Study context: Among 150 million to 200 million T cells, an earlier analysis found 117 million unique TCR beta sequences. The Caucasian-associated ancestry cluster contained roughly four fifths of the approximately 400 genotyped donors.

Study-level results: There were several of the most significant clusters that appeared linked to common viral pathogens in a later analysis.

Germline V gene lookup returns CDR1 SGHAT and CDR2 FQNNGV. Deletions cut 6 bases from V and 4 bases from J, with 6 bases between. The CDR3 is 11 residues long. Use of 60 Vbeta and 13 Jbeta primers characterized the PCR. The method was immunoSEQ multiplex PCR; TCRdb's version includes in-frame clones alone and lacks a portion of them. This sample carries over 150,000 clones, around 83% of them seen once, and the ten largest clones take 1% to 1.5%. The sample holds one count of this clone. Its matching antigen is unknown. The sample comprised PBMCs. The clonotype comes from a girl aged 2 to 9 in good health and CMV-seropositive. The chain recombines TRBV11-2 with TRBJ1-1, with D hard to call. CDR3 nucleotides: TGTGCCAGCAGTTTGAGCACTGAAGCTTTCTTT. This translates into CASSLSTEAFF.